This TCR beta chain was identified during a study of T cells in Graves' hyperthyroidism and ophthalmopathy (dated by TCRdb to about 2019). Study-wide context: Peripheral blood samples were taken at initial diagnosis, before any treatment was given. To identify distinguishing TCR V-J signatures, a discovery cohort of about 95 patients was used, comprising fewer than 45 with Graves' ophthalmopathy and around 57 with stable Graves' hyperthyroidism. After blood sampling, hyperthyroidism patients were treated with methimazole at a starting dose of 30 mg daily, and ophthalmopathy patients were treated with high-dose intravenous methylprednisolone. Prospective prediction of ophthalmopathy was tested in an independent validation cohort consisting of some 18 hyperthyroidism patients and more than 15 patients who later progressed to ophthalmopathy. The 100 or so discovery patients were randomly divided into training and test sets at a 7:3 ratio. Thyroid tissue and blood T-cell repertoires from six Graves' hyperthyroidism patients were also compared in the study. TCR Vbeta CDR3 sequencing of approximately 140 peripheral blood samples (under 45 ophthalmopathy, about 80 hyperthyroidism and roughly 17 progressor patients) is reported in the paper. On the study overall, not on this receptor specifically: In cross-validation, a model built on a 13 V-J signature told ophthalmopathy apart from stable hyperthyroidism with approximately 91% sensitivity and about 81% specificity, and in testing the same model reached 80%/75%. In validation, the model predicted progression to ophthalmopathy with approximately 71% sensitivity and 72% to 85% specificity, a median of 6.5 months before onset. Blood samples also contained most of the expanded thyroid clonotypes (frequency above 0.001), which suggests that blood repertoires may reflect thyroid immune responses. Sample size was not statistically predetermined, and blinding of investigators to group allocation was not performed.

The germline V gene gives CDR1 as KGHSH and CDR2 as LQKENI. V lost 5 bases and J lost 3 bases; the stretch between them is 19 bases long. The CDR3 runs 17 residues from the cysteine to the phenylalanine. The kept DNA is CDR3 alone, 51 bases in frame from the first base. The TCR beta CDR3 regions were amplified from RNA transcripts. The first round of RT-PCR for the TCR CDR3 was performed with the HTBI primer set and the Qiagen OneStep RT-PCR kit. Libraries were constructed in a second round of multiplex PCR, after which size selection and purification were performed. Paired-end sequencing of the libraries was performed with 100 bp reads on an Illumina HiSeq2000. In the original analysis: SOAPnuke was used to process the raw data, with reads discarded if the reads contained adapters or uncalled bases, had a mean Phred below 15, or lacked an exact constant-primer or identifier match. High-quality paired reads were merged using COPE v1.2.5, and each unique nucleotide sequence was defined as a clonotype. MiTCR v1.1 was used to align the clonotypes against IMGT TRBV, TRBD and TRBJ reference segments. Analysis was restricted to V-J combinations with a frequency above 0.0001, which covered roughly 99% of repertoires. The TCS score was defined as the ratio of F50 (clonal expansion) to E x V (chaos), calculated using BLOSUM62-based TCRdist between CDR3 peptides within each V-J. Welch's t-statistics and random forest reduced around 510 V-J features to around 14, which were used in a naive Bayes classifier (R e1071). The public reads were reanalyzed by TCRdb: fastp trimming at Q25, MiXCR alignment, in-frame beta chains only. Rows with a matching CDR3 protein are joined into one entry that keeps the most common DNA and genes. The authors' filters were not applied to this entry. The sample table holds 250,000 to 300,000 distinct CDR3 sequences, of which about 15% were seen once. 10% to 15% of the sample goes to the ten largest clones.

Hyperthyroidism patients were newly diagnosed, had a disease duration of under 2 months, and were aged 18 to 65 years. Any patient with an uncontrolled infection, another autoimmune disease, pregnancy or lactation was excluded. Diagnoses were established on the basis of clinical symptoms, serum thyroxine and TRAb, thyroid ultrasound, and orbital computed tomography. Blood from progressor patients was drawn when they were first diagnosed with hyperthyroidism, before any ophthalmopathy symptoms appeared. PBMCs were isolated from 10 ml of fresh peripheral blood by Ficoll-Paque density gradient centrifugation. Progressor patients were first diagnosed with Graves' hyperthyroidism and then developed ophthalmopathy during follow-up. Total RNA was extracted with Trizol reagent, and quality was checked on an Agilent 2100 Bioanalyzer. This clonotype showed up many times. It has no known antigen specificity. No much larger clonotype is one base removed from it; base qualities were not supplied.

The sample taken for sequencing was blood. This receptor was obtained from a woman aged 40 to 49 with Graves' hyperthyroidism that later progressed to Graves' ophthalmopathy. The chain links TRBV18 with TRBJ2-2; too little of a D gene remains to name it. The DNA sequence reads TGTGCCAGCTCAACCGGGCCAAGGGATTGGGACACCGGGGAGCTGTTTTTT. Translation gives CASSTGPRDWDTGELFF. Reference TRBV18 and TRBJ2-2 genes cover what lies past the CDR3, so the full variable domain is NAGVMQNPRHLVRRRGQEARLRCSPMKGHSHVYWYRQLPEEGLKFMVYLQKENIIDESGMPKERFSAEFPKEGPSILRIQQVVRGDSAAYFCASSTGPRDWDTGELFFGEGSRLTVL.